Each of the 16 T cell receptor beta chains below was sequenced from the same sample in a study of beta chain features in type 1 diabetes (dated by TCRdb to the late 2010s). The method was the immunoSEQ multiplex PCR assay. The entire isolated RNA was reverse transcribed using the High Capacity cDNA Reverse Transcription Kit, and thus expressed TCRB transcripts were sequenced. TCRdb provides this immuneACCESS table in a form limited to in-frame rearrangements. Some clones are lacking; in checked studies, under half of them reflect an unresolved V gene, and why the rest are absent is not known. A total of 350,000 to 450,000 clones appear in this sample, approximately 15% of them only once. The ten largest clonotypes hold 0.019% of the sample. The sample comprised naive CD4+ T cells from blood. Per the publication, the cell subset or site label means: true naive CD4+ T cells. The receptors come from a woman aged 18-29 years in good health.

CDR3 sequence reads: CASSARQGTGTQYF. The CDR3, as DNA: TGTGCCAGCAGCGCCCGACAGGGAACGGGGACCCAGTACTTC. The rearrangement links TRBV9 to TRBJ2-5; 7 nucleotides align to TRBD1. The CDR3 consists of 14 residues. V was clipped by 3 bases and J by 7 bases; unmatched bases: 9. CDR1 is SGDLS and CDR2 is YYNGEE in the germline V gene.

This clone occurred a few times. The CDR3 region is CASSQDLLARNEQFF. The CDR3 region has the DNA TGCGCCAGCAGCCAAGATCTTCTAGCGCGCAATGAGCAGTTCTTC. The chain recombines TRBV4-1 with TRBJ2-1, with a possible D match to TRBD2 (6 bases). The CDR3 totals 15 residues. V lost 0 bases and J lost 6, with 12 bases in between. The germline gives CDR1 MGHRA, CDR2 YSYEKL.

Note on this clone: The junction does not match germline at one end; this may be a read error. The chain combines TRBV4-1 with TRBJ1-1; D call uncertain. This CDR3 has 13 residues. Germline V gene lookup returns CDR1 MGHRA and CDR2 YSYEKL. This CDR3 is CASRQGPVGRAFF. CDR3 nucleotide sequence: TGCGCCAGCAGACAAGGGCCGGTAGGGAGAGCTTTCTTT.

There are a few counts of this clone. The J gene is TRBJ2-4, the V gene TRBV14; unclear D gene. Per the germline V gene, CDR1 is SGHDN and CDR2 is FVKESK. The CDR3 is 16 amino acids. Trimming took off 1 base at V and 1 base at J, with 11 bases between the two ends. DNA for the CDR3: TGTGCCAGCAGCCAAGTTAATGGCAGGGCCAAAAACATTCAGTACTTC. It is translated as CASSQVNGRAKNIQYF.

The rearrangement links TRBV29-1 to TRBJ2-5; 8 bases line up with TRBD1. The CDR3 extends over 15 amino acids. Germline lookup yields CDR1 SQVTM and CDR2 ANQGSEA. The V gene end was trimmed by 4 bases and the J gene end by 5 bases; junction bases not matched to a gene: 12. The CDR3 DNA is TGCAGCGTTGGATCAGGGGGCAACCTCCAGGAGACCCAGTACTTC. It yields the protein CSVGSGGNLQETQYF.

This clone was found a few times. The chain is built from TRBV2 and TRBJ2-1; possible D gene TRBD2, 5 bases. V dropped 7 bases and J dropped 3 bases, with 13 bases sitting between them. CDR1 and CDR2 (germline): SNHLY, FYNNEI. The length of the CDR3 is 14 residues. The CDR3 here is CASTSGLSYNEQFF. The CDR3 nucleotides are TGTGCCAGCACCAGCGGCCTTAGCTACAATGAGCAGTTCTTC.

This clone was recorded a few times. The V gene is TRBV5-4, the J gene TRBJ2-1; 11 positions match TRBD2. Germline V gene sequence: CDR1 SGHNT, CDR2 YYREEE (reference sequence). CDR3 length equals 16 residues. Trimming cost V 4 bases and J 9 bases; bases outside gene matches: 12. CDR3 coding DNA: TGTGCCAGCAGCCTACCACCGGGACTAGCGGAAAGTGAGCAGTTCTTC. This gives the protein CASSLPPGLAESEQFF.

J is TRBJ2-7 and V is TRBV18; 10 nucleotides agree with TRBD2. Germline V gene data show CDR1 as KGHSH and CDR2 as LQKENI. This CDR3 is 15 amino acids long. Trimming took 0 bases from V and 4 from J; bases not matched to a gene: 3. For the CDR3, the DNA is TGTGCCAGCTCACCACCGAGCGGGAGGGCTTACGAGCAGTACTTC. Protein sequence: CASSPPSGRAYEQYF.

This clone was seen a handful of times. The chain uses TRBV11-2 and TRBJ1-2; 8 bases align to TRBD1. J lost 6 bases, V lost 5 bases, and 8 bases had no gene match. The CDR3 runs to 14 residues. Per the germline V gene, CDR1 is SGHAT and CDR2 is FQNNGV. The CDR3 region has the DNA TGTGCCAGCAGCCACTTCAGGGGGCGCGATGGCTACACCTTC. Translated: CASSHFRGRDGYTF.

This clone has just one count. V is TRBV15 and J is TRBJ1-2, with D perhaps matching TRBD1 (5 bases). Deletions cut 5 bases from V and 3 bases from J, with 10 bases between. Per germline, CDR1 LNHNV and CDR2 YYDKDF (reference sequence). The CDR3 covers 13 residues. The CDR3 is CATSFSGDYGYTF. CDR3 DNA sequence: TGTGCCACCAGCTTTTCGGGGGACTATGGCTACACCTTC.

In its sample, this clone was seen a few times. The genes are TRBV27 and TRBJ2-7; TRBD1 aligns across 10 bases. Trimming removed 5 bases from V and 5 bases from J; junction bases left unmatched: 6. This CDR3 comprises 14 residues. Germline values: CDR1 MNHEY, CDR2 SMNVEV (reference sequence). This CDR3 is CASSPRQGAHEQYF. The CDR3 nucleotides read TGTGCCAGCAGTCCGAGACAGGGGGCCCACGAGCAGTACTTC.

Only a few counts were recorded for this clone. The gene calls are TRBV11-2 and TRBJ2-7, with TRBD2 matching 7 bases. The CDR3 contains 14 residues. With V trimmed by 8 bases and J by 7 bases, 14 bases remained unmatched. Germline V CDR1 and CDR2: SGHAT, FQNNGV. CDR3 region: CASHRLAVMGEQYF. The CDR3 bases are TGTGCCAGCCACCGACTAGCAGTTATGGGAGAGCAGTACTTC.

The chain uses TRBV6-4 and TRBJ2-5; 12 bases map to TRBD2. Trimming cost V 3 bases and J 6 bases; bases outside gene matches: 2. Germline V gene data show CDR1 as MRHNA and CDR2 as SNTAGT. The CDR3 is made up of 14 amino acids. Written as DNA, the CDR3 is TGTGCCAGCAGTGAGACTAGCGGGAGTAAGACCCAGTACTTC. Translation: CASSETSGSKTQYF.

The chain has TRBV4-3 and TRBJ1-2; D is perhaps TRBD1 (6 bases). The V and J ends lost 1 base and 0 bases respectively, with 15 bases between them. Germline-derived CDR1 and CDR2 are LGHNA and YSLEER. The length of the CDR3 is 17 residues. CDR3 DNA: TGCGCCAGCAGCCAAGGTCTGCGGGGGGGCCCTAACTATGGCTACACCTTC. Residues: CASSQGLRGGPNYGYTF.

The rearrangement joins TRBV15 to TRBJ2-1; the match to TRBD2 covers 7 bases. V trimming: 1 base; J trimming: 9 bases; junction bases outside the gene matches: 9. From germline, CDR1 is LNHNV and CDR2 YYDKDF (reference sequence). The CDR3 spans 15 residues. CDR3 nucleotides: TGTGCCACCAGCAGAGCTAGCGGACATCTGGCTGAGCAGTTCTTC. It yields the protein CATSRASGHLAEQFF.

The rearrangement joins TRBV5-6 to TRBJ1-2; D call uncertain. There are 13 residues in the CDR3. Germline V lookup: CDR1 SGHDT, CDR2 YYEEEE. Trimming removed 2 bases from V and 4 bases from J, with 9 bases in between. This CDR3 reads CASSLREVYGYTF. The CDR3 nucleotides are TGTGCCAGCAGCTTAAGGGAGGTCTATGGCTACACCTTC.